Below, 9 T cell receptor beta chains from the same sample are listed, as sequenced in a study of blood T cell repertoires in COVID-19 (dated by TCRdb to 2018 to 2020). The library relied on the immunoSEQ multiplex PCR assay. As stored in TCRdb, this immuneACCESS dataset retains in-frame rearrangements with V and J assigned. A fraction of the clones does not appear; measured against another copy, unresolved V genes explain less than half of the discrepancy, and the remainder lacks a known reason. The sample records 290,000 or so clones, 86% of which are singletons. The ten largest clones add up to about 2.7% of the sample. The sequenced sample was PBMCs or T cells enriched from blood (not recorded which). These receptors originate from a woman aged 18-30 years who had recovered from COVID-19.

The chain combines TRBV6-5 with TRBJ1-6, with D perhaps matching TRBD1 (5 bases). This CDR3 is built from 15 residues. V was cut by 6 bases and J by 9 bases, with 18 bases left in between. From germline, CDR1 is MNHEY and CDR2 SVGAGI. The CDR3 DNA follows: TGTGCCAGCAGCCCAAGCATTCAGGGCGGTTCACCCCTCCACTTT. Protein product: CASSPSIQGGSPLHF.

This sequence joins TRBV28 and TRBJ2-7; 9 nucleotides line up with TRBD1. Trimming at V came to 4 bases and at J to 3 bases, leaving 7 bases not matched to a gene. Germline-derived CDR1 and CDR2 are MDHEN and SYDVKM. The CDR3 has 15 amino acids. The CDR3 spells CASSSGQGSIYEQYF. The CDR3 DNA reads as TGTGCCAGCAGTTCGGGACAGGGATCTATCTACGAGCAGTACTTC. The complete variable domain, with remaining parts taken from reference TRBV28 and TRBJ2-7, reads DVKVTQSSRYLVKRTGEKVFLECVQDMDHENMFWYRQDPGLGLRLIYFSYDVKMKEKGDIPEGYSVSREKKERFSLILESASTNQTSMYLCASSSGQGSIYEQYFGPGTRLTVT.

The CDR3 DNA reads as TGTGCCAGCAGCTGGGCCTGGGGGCACGGCACAGATACGCAGTATTTT. It codes for CASSWAWGHGTDTQYF. The chain uses TRBV7-2 and TRBJ2-3, with D maybe TRBD1 (6 bases). The ends were cut back, 4 bases at V and 1 base at J, with 15 bases in the middle. The CDR3 totals 16 residues. The germline V gene encodes CDR1 SGHTA and CDR2 FQGNSA.

The V call is TRBV18, the J call TRBJ2-6, with TRBD1 matching 9 bases. The CDR3 runs to 18 residues. The ends lost 3 bases at V and 0 bases at J; junction bases unmatched: 6. Germline CDR1 and CDR2: KGHSH and LQKENI. CDR3 sequence (DNA): TGTGCCAGCTCACCGCCCGGGACAGGGAACTCTGGGGCCAACGTCCTGACTTTC. Protein sequence: CASSPPGTGNSGANVLTF.

This chain joins TRBV4-3 and TRBJ2-7; possible D gene TRBD2, 6 bases. With 0 bases removed from V and 5 bases from J, the gap between germline ends came to 20 bases. CDR3 size: 17 residues. Germline-derived CDR1 and CDR2 are LGHNA and YSLEER. The DNA for the CDR3 is TGCGCCAGCAGCCAAGAAATTGGGGGATTCGGGGAGGACGAGCAGTACTTC. Residues: CASSQEIGGFGEDEQYF.

J is TRBJ2-5 and V is TRBV5-1, with TRBD2 identical over 7 bases. The V gene's germline CDR1 is SGHRS and CDR2 YFSETQ. The CDR3 has 14 residues. V was pared by 0 bases and J by 5 bases, with 4 bases of the junction left unmatched. The CDR3 sequence: CASSLGTGGETQYF. The CDR3 nucleotides are TGCGCCAGCAGCTTGGGGACGGGGGGTGAGACCCAGTACTTC.

CDR3 sequence reads: CASSQDRGPQETQYF. CDR3 coding DNA: TGCGCCAGCAGCCAAGATCGAGGGCCCCAAGAGACCCAGTACTTC. This chain connects TRBV4-1 to TRBJ2-5, with D possibly being TRBD2 (5 bases). Per the germline V gene, CDR1 is MGHRA and CDR2 is YSYEKL. The CDR3 has 15 amino acids. V was shortened by 0 bases and J by 1 base, with 9 bases between the two germline ends.

The CDR3 region is CASSPELAGGRAEQFF. CDR3 DNA: TGTGCCAGCTCACCGGAACTAGCGGGGGGCCGGGCTGAGCAGTTCTTC. V is TRBV18 and J is TRBJ2-1; 12 nucleotides align to TRBD2. V lost 3 bases and J lost 9; bases outside the gene matches: 9. CDR1 is KGHSH and CDR2 is LQKENI in the germline V gene. CDR3 length equals 16 residues.

The chain is built from TRBV7-8 and TRBJ2-5; 7 bases map to TRBD1. The CDR3 consists of 20 residues. The V gene's germline CDR1 is SGHVS and CDR2 FQNEAQ. With V trimmed by 5 bases and J by 1 base, 22 bases remained unmatched. The CDR3 nucleotides are TGTGCCAGCAGCCTCACCCCGTATTGGACAGGCCAAGAGAGCCAAGAGACCCAGTACTTC. It is translated as CASSLTPYWTGQESQETQYF. The full variable domain, completed using reference TRBV7-8 and TRBJ2-5, is GAGVSQSPRYKVAKRGQDVALRCDPISGHVSLFWYQQALGQGPEFLTYFQNEAQLDKSGLPSDRFFAERPEGSVSTLKIQRTQQEDSAVYLCASSLTPYWTGQESQETQYFGPGTRLLVL.